The 30 T cell receptor beta chains in this list originate from one sample, sequenced in a study of cytomegalovirus exposure and HLA in healthy donors. With 60 Vbeta and 13 Jbeta primers, the PCR was carried out. Some clones are missing from TCRdb's copy, which holds only in-frame ones; the method was immunoSEQ multiplex PCR. The sample contains more than 95,000 clones, over 65% of which appear only once. The sequencing input was PBMCs. These receptors came from a man between 18 and 35 years old in good health and CMV-seropositive.

The rearrangement uses TRBV27 and TRBJ1-4; TRBD1 matches at 7 bases. Trimming took 4 bases from V and 5 from J; bases not matched to a gene: 7. CDR1 MNHEY and CDR2 SMNVEV come from the germline V gene (reference sequence). This CDR3 is 15 amino acids long. The CDR3 sequence is CASSWADRWNEKLFF. The CDR3 DNA sequence: TGTGCCAGCAGTTGGGCGGACAGGTGGAATGAAAAACTGTTTTTT. Full variable domain (rest looked up from reference TRBV27 and TRBJ1-4): EAQVTQNPRYLITVTGKKLTVTCSQNMNHEYMSWYRQDPGLGLRQIYYSMNVEVTDKGDVPEGYKVSRKEKRNFPLILESPSPNQTSLYFCASSWADRWNEKLFFGSGTQLSVL.

This clone was counted only a few times. The V gene is TRBV5-6, the J gene TRBJ1-6, with D unclear. V gave up 3 bases and J gave up 11 bases, with 18 bases separating them. This CDR3 has 15 residues. The V gene's germline CDR1 is SGHDT and CDR2 YYEEEE. As DNA, the CDR3 is TGTGCCAGCAGCTGGGAGGCACGTATTGATCCACCCCTCCACTTT. Residues: CASSWEARIDPPLHF.

This sequence joins TRBV6-5 and TRBJ2-7, with D tentatively TRBD2 (6 bases). V lost 5 bases and J 3 bases, leaving 17 bases between the germline ends. CDR3 length: 15 residues. Germline values: CDR1 MNHEY, CDR2 SVGAGI. In DNA, the CDR3 is TGTGCCAGCAGTGTATCCGGGACTTTTAACTACGAGCAGTACTTC. It specifies CASSVSGTFNYEQYF.

The chain has TRBV7-4 and TRBJ1-5, with a weak D call TRBD1 (6 bases). CDR3 length: 14 amino acids. CDR1 is SGHVT, CDR2 SQSDAQ, per germline. V lost 3 bases and J 3 bases, leaving 9 bases between the germline ends. The CDR3 nucleotides read TGTGCCAGCAGCTTTAGGGGGTCCAATCAGCCCCAGCATTTT. Encoded protein: CASSFRGSNQPQHF. Supplemented by reference TRBV7-4 and TRBJ1-5, the full variable domain reads GAGVSQSPRYKVAKRGRDVALRCDSISGHVTLYWYRQTLGQGSEVLTYSQSDAQRDKSGRPSGRFSAERPERSVSTLKIQRTEQGDSAVYLCASSFRGSNQPQHFGDGTRLSIL.

The V gene is TRBV6-6, the J gene TRBJ1-6; possible D gene TRBD1, 5 bases. Germline V gene sequence: CDR1 MNHNY, CDR2 SVGAGI (reference sequence). The V and J ends lost 5 bases and 5 bases respectively, with 10 bases between them. CDR3 length equals 14 residues. CDR3 DNA sequence: TGTGCCAGCAGTGGCAGACAGAATAATTCACCCCTCCACTTT. Its protein product is CASSGRQNNSPLHF.

The chain links TRBV5-6 to TRBJ2-7; weak D call: TRBD1 (6 bases). CDR3 length: 13 residues. Per germline, CDR1 SGHDT and CDR2 YYEEEE. Trimming removed 4 bases at V and 6 bases at J, with 14 bases between. CDR3 region: CASSLPTGPEQYF. The DNA of the CDR3 is TGTGCCAGCAGCCTTCCCACAGGGCCCGAGCAGTACTTC.

V usage is TRBV10-2 and J usage is TRBJ1-6; 12 bases fit TRBD1. V was pared by 7 bases and J by 7 bases, with 8 bases of the junction left unmatched. Germline V lookup: CDR1 WSHSY, CDR2 SAAADI. The CDR3 has 16 residues. CDR3 residues: CASTPGQGARNSPLHF. The DNA of the CDR3 is TGCGCCAGCACCCCGGGACAGGGGGCACGAAATTCACCCCTCCACTTT.

The V gene is TRBV2, the J gene TRBJ2-1, with D perhaps matching TRBD1 (6 bases). V was trimmed by 4 bases and J by 4 bases, leaving 14 bases between them. CDR3 size: 15 residues. Per germline, CDR1 SNHLY and CDR2 FYNNEI. For the CDR3, the DNA is TGTGCCAGCAGTGCTCCGGGACACCCTTACAATGAGCAGTTCTTC. Translation: CASSAPGHPYNEQFF. The full variable domain, completed using reference TRBV2 and TRBJ2-1, is EPEVTQTPSHQVTQMGQEVILRCVPISNHLYFYWYRQILGQKVEFLVSFYNNEISEKSEIFDDQFSVERPDGSNFTLKIRSTKLEDSAMYFCASSAPGHPYNEQFFGPGTRLTVL.

This clone was detected only a few times. V and J are TRBV6-1 and TRBJ1-4; TRBD1 agrees at 9 bases. The CDR3 spans 17 residues. Trimming cost V 3 bases and J 3 bases; bases outside gene matches: 8. Germline CDR1 MNHNS, CDR2 SASEGT. Here the CDR3 reads CASSDPGQGGSNEKLFF. The CDR3 coding sequence is TGTGCCAGCAGTGATCCGGGACAGGGAGGGTCTAATGAAAAACTGTTTTTT.

This rearrangement joins TRBV4-1 to TRBJ2-2, with no clear D. The germline CDR1 and CDR2 sequences are MGHRA and YSYEKL. This CDR3 spans 13 amino acids. Trimming stripped 4 bases from V and 6 bases from J, with 9 bases between. The CDR3 nucleotides read TGCGCCAGCAGCCCCCCGAGTGCCGGGGAGCTGTTTTTT. Its protein is CASSPPSAGELFF.

The J gene is TRBJ2-1, the V gene TRBV4-2, with D possibly TRBD1 on 5 matching bases. V lost 4 bases and J 3 bases, leaving 16 bases between the germline ends. The germline CDR1 and CDR2 sequences are LGHNA and YNFKEQ. This CDR3 spans 16 amino acids. This CDR3 is CASSPRKPDSYNEQFF. In DNA, the CDR3 is TGTGCCAGCAGCCCGAGAAAACCAGACAGCTACAATGAGCAGTTCTTC.

The rearrangement uses TRBV19 and TRBJ1-3; 7 bases are a match to TRBD1. The CDR3 runs 19 residues. The germline gives CDR1 LNHDA, CDR2 SQIVND (reference sequence). J lost 0 bases, V lost 6 bases, and 17 bases had no gene match. CDR3 in amino acids: CASRDQGDWFSFSGNTIYF. DNA for the CDR3: TGTGCCAGTAGGGACCAGGGGGACTGGTTCTCGTTCTCTGGAAACACCATATATTTT. Looking up the rest from reference TRBV19 and TRBJ1-3 gives the full variable domain: DGGITQSPKYLFRKEGQNVTLSCEQNLNHDAMYWYRQDPGQGLRLIYYSQIVNDFQKGDIAEGYSVSREKKESFPLTVTSAQKNPTAFYLCASRDQGDWFSFSGNTIYFGEGSWLTVV.

In its sample, this clone was seen once. The chain recombines TRBV7-8 with TRBJ2-5; a possible D gene is TRBD2 (7 bases). Trimming pared 1 base from V and 8 bases from J, leaving 23 bases between. The CDR3 consists of 17 residues. In germline, CDR1 is SGHVS, CDR2 FQNEAQ. CDR3 DNA sequence: TGTGCCAGCAGCTTAGTTGTGGCGGGGGCCTACGAGGAAACCCAGTACTTC. Encoded protein: CASSLVVAGAYEETQYF.

This chain uses TRBV13 with TRBJ2-2, with 9 bases fitting TRBD1. Trimming removed 4 bases from V and 2 bases from J; junction bases left unmatched: 5. There are 16 residues in the CDR3. Per the germline V gene, CDR1 is PRHDT and CDR2 is FYEKMQ (reference sequence). The CDR3 coding sequence is TGTGCCAGCAGCTGGGGGGACAGGGTTAACACCGGGGAGCTGTTTTTT. This translates into CASSWGDRVNTGELFF.

This clone has just one count. The gene calls are TRBV11-2 and TRBJ2-5; weak D call: TRBD1 (5 bases). The CDR3 covers 11 residues. V lost 5 bases to trimming and J lost 5 bases, with 6 bases between them. CDR1 is SGHAT and CDR2 is FQNNGV in the germline V gene. CDR3 coding DNA: TGTGCCAGCAGCCACAGGGAGACCCAGTACTTC. Translation: CASSHRETQYF.

This chain links TRBV19 with TRBJ1-1, with a possible D match to TRBD1 (5 bases). Trimming took off 1 base at V and 1 base at J, with 7 bases between the two ends. CDR3 length: 14 residues. CDR1 is LNHDA, CDR2 SQIVND, per germline (reference sequence). DNA for the CDR3: TGTGCCAGTAGTATAGGGGGCCCGAACACTGAAGCTTTCTTT. Translated, it gives CASSIGGPNTEAFF.

The J gene is TRBJ2-1, the V gene TRBV7-8, with 7 bases lining up with TRBD2. The CDR3 extends over 16 amino acids. Germline-derived CDR1 and CDR2 are SGHVS and FQNEAQ. V was pared by 4 bases and J by 5 bases, with 11 bases of the junction left unmatched. The CDR3 region is CASSSAWDYPNNEQFF. CDR3 nucleotide sequence: TGTGCCAGCAGCTCGGCGTGGGACTACCCCAACAATGAGCAGTTCTTC.

The chain joins TRBV9 to TRBJ2-7, with 7 bases that match TRBD2. V gave up 3 bases and J gave up 0 bases; unmatched junction bases: 3. This CDR3 is 14 amino acids long. The germline CDR1 and CDR2 sequences are SGDLS and YYNGEE. Written as DNA, the CDR3 is TGTGCCAGCAGCGCGGCGGGAGACTCCTACGAGCAGTACTTC. Translating gives CASSAAGDSYEQYF.

V and J are TRBV30 and TRBJ1-1, with 9 bases identical to TRBD1. Unmatched junction bases numbered 9, after V lost 7 bases and J lost 0 bases. CDR3 length: 15 residues. Germline values: CDR1 GTSNPN, CDR2 SVGIG (reference sequence). CDR3 sequence (DNA): TGTGCCTTATACCGGGACAGGGCTATGAACACTGAAGCTTTCTTT. Translation: CALYRDRAMNTEAFF. Supplemented by reference TRBV30 and TRBJ1-1, the full variable domain reads SQTIHQWPATLVQPVGSPLSLECTVEGTSNPNLYWYRQAAGRGLQLLFYSVGIGQISSEVPQNLSASRPQDRQFILSSKKLLLSDSGFYLCALYRDRAMNTEAFFGQGTRLTVV.

V is TRBV7-3 and J is TRBJ2-1, with a tentative D call TRBD2 (5 bases). Trimming took off 4 bases at V and 10 bases at J, with 11 bases between the two ends. Germline assignment: CDR1 SGHTA and CDR2 FQGTGA. The CDR3 runs to 12 residues. The CDR3 is CASSSGSGEQFF. CDR3 in DNA: TGTGCCAGCAGCTCCGGGTCGGGGGAGCAGTTCTTC. The complete variable domain, with remaining parts taken from reference TRBV7-3 and TRBJ2-1, reads GAGVSQTPSNKVTEKGKYVELRCDPISGHTALYWYRQSLGQGPEFLIYFQGTGAADDSGLPNDRFFAVRPEGSVSTLKIQRTERGDSAVYLCASSSGSGEQFFGPGTRLTVL.

The rearrangement links TRBV15 to TRBJ1-6; D perhaps matches TRBD1 (5 bases). Trimming stripped 5 bases from V and 13 bases from J, with 9 bases between. Germline V gene data show CDR1 as LNHNV and CDR2 as YYDKDF (reference sequence). The CDR3 sequence is 11 residues long. CDR3 nucleotides: TGTGCCACCAGCCGGGGGGGGCCCCTCCACTTT. It codes for CATSRGGPLHF.

The chain combines TRBV30 with TRBJ2-5; TRBD2 matches 9 bases. Per germline, CDR1 GTSNPN and CDR2 SVGIG (reference sequence). V was pared by 2 bases and J by 5 bases, with 12 bases of the junction left unmatched. The CDR3 is made up of 16 amino acids. The CDR3 region is CAWSRVSGGVWETQYF. CDR3 nucleotide sequence: TGTGCCTGGAGTAGGGTTAGCGGGGGAGTTTGGGAGACCCAGTACTTC.

The chain's CDR3 is CASSRVPQLAGGPNEQFF. DNA for the CDR3: TGTGCCAGCAGCCGGGTCCCCCAATTGGCGGGGGGGCCGAATGAGCAGTTCTTC. The genes are TRBV7-2 and TRBJ2-1; 9 bases match TRBD2. Losses at the gene ends were 5 bases for V and 7 bases for J; bases not matched to a gene: 18. The CDR3 is 18 amino acids. Germline values: CDR1 SGHTA, CDR2 FQGNSA.

The V gene is TRBV6-6, the J gene TRBJ1-2, with a tentative D call TRBD1 (6 bases). The CDR3 runs 13 residues. V gave up 2 bases and J gave up 7 bases, with 11 bases separating them. Germline CDR1 MNHNY, CDR2 SVGAGI (reference sequence). The CDR3 DNA reads as TGTGCCAGCAGTTACGGGGGCTCGGGTGGCTACACCTTC. This codes for CASSYGGSGGYTF.

The chain recombines TRBV9 with TRBJ2-1, with unresolved D. Germline lookup yields CDR1 SGDLS and CDR2 YYNGEE. The CDR3 is made up of 14 amino acids. The V end lost 2 bases, the J end lost 0 bases, and 6 bases lay between the germline ends. In DNA form, the CDR3 reads TGTGCCAGCAGCGTGGAGAGCTCCTACAATGAGCAGTTCTTC. It yields the protein CASSVESSYNEQFF.

V gene TRBV5-4 combines with J gene TRBJ1-3; D is unclear. This CDR3 comprises 15 residues. The V end was cut by 2 bases, the J end by 0 bases, with 9 bases between. The germline CDR1 and CDR2 sequences are SGHNT and YYREEE (reference sequence). The chain's CDR3 is CASSFLAGSGNTIYF. The CDR3 DNA sequence: TGTGCCAGCAGCTTTCTTGCGGGCTCTGGAAACACCATATATTTT.

This chain links TRBV7-9 with TRBJ2-1, with TRBD1 matching over 8 bases. Trimming cost V 0 bases and J 4 bases; bases outside gene matches: 14. Per the germline V gene, CDR1 is SEHNR and CDR2 is FQNEAQ (reference sequence). The CDR3 contains 19 residues. In DNA, the CDR3 is TGTGCCAGCAGCTTAGCGCGCCTAACCGGACAGGGATCTTACAATGAGCAGTTCTTC. Protein sequence: CASSLARLTGQGSYNEQFF.

This chain uses TRBV7-2 with TRBJ2-5; D ambiguous. The CDR3 runs 13 residues. Germline V gives CDR1 SGHTA, CDR2 FQGNSA. Trimming cost V 1 base and J 3 bases, with 6 bases left between them. CDR3 region: CASSLVSKETQYF. The DNA of the CDR3 is TGTGCCAGCAGCTTAGTTAGCAAAGAGACCCAGTACTTC.

This sequence joins TRBV6-1 and TRBJ1-2, with D possibly TRBD1 on 5 matching bases. The germline V gene encodes CDR1 MNHNS and CDR2 SASEGT. V lost 6 bases and J 7 bases, leaving 9 bases between the germline ends. This CDR3 is built from 11 residues. The CDR3 nucleotides read TGTGCCAGCAGAGGTAGGGGTGGCTACACCTTC. Its protein product is CASRGRGGYTF.

J is TRBJ2-3 and V is TRBV5-6; 7 positions agree with TRBD2. The V gene end was trimmed by 2 bases and the J gene end by 6 bases; junction bases not matched to a gene: 6. This CDR3 region has 14 residues. CDR1 and CDR2 (germline): SGHDT, YYEEEE. The CDR3 bases are TGTGCCAGCAGCTTACCGACTAGCTCCGATACGCAGTATTTT. Its protein is CASSLPTSSDTQYF.